These 8 T cell receptor beta chains originate from one sample sequenced in a study of early T cells in non-severe SARS-CoV-2 infection. TCRdb re-called the 5' RACE reads with MiXCR, one entry per CDR3 protein. Here the sample spans 85,000 to 90,000 distinct CDR3 sequences, roughly 14% being singletons. Sequencing was performed on whole blood. Receptor source: an adult who was a healthcare worker with PCR-confirmed SARS-CoV-2 infection or an uninfected control (not recorded which).

The chain uses TRBV19 and TRBJ1-2; D ambiguous. The length of the CDR3 is 16 residues. V was clipped by 5 bases and J by 4 bases, with 20 bases between them. Germline V gives CDR1 LNHDA, CDR2 SQIVND (reference sequence). This CDR3 is CASSPHQENWGYGYTF. In DNA, the CDR3 is TGTGCCAGTAGTCCACACCAGGAGAACTGGGGCTATGGCTACACCTTC.

V is TRBV6-1 and J is TRBJ2-5; either TRBD1 or TRBD2 may supply D (5 bases each). CDR3 length: 14 residues. Germline CDR1 reads MNHNS; CDR2 reads SASEGT. Between the trimmed V and J ends, which lost 4 bases and 0 bases, there was a span of 9 bases. The CDR3 sequence is CASSVGRYQETQYF. The CDR3 nucleotides are TGTGCCAGCAGTGTGGGACGGTACCAAGAGACCCAGTACTTC.

This clonotype was picked up many times. The chain has TRBV4-1 and TRBJ1-2; possibly TRBD1 for D (5 bases). This CDR3 contains 13 residues. The germline V gene has CDR1 MGHRA and CDR2 YSYEKL. V lost 4 bases and J 8 bases, leaving 14 bases between the germline ends. As DNA, the CDR3 is TGCGCCAGCAGCCCCCCACGGGGGATAGGCTACACCTTC. This translates into CASSPPRGIGYTF.

V is TRBV29-1 and J is TRBJ2-1, with D hard to call. The CDR3 covers 11 residues. V was shortened by 7 bases and J by 7 bases, with 11 bases between the two germline ends. Germline CDR1 reads SQVTM; CDR2 reads ANQGSEA. This CDR3 is CSGGYQNEQFF. CDR3 bases: TGCAGCGGCGGCTATCAAAATGAGCAGTTCTTC.

This clonotype occurred a few times. This chain joins TRBV7-9 and TRBJ1-1; D is unresolved. Germline V lookup: CDR1 SEHNR, CDR2 FQNEAQ (reference sequence). This CDR3 has 16 amino acids. V lost 0 bases and J lost 0, with 11 bases in between. The CDR3 is CASSLAAADMNTEAFF. The CDR3 region has the DNA TGTGCCAGCAGCTTAGCGGCGGCAGACATGAACACTGAAGCTTTCTTT.

V gene TRBV3-1 combines with J gene TRBJ1-4; 10 bases map to TRBD1. The germline V gene encodes CDR1 LGHDT and CDR2 YNNKEL (reference sequence). The V and J ends lost 4 bases and 8 bases, in that order; junction bases with no gene match: 4. The CDR3 is 14 amino acids. CDR3 coding DNA: TGTGCCAGCAGCCCACCGGGACAGGGGGAAAAACTGTTTTTT. Protein: CASSPPGQGEKLFF.

This clonotype was observed a handful of times. This chain connects TRBV5-1 to TRBJ1-2, with TRBD1 matching over 10 bases. The CDR3 is 14 residues long. V shed 0 bases and J 6 bases; nucleotides not matched to a gene: 2. Germline V CDR1 and CDR2: SGHRS, YFSETQ. CDR3 residues: CASSLVTGGNGYTF. For the CDR3, the DNA is TGCGCCAGCAGCTTGGTGACAGGGGGCAATGGCTACACCTTC.

This clonotype was seen more than once but under ten times. The CDR3 is CASSERGQGAAFF. The CDR3 nucleotides read TGTGCCAGCAGCGAGAGGGGACAGGGGGCAGCTTTCTTT. The genes are TRBV7-3 and TRBJ1-1; 12 bases agree with TRBD1. Germline V gene lookup returns CDR1 SGHTA and CDR2 FQGTGA. J lost 10 bases, V lost 5 bases, and 5 bases had no gene match. This CDR3 spans 13 amino acids.